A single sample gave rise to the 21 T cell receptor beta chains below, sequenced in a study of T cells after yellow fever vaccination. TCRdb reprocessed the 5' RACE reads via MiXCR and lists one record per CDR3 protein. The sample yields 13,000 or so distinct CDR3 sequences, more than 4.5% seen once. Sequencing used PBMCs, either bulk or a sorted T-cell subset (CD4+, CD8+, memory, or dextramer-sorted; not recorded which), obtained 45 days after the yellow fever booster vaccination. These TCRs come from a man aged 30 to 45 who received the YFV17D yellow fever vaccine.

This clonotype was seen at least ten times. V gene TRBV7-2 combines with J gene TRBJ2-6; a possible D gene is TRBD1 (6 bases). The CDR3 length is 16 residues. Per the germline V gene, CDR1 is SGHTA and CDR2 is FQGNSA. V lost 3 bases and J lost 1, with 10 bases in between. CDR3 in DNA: TGTGCCAGCAGCTTCGAAACAGGGTCTGGGGCCAACGTCCTGACTTTC. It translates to CASSFETGSGANVLTF.

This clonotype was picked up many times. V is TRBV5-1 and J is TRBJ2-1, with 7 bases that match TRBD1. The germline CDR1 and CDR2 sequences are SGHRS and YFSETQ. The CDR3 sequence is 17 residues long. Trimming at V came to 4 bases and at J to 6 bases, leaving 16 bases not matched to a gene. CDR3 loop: CASSHRGRNRGGNEQFF. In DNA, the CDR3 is TGCGCCAGCAGCCACCGAGGCCGGAACAGGGGTGGCAATGAGCAGTTCTTC.

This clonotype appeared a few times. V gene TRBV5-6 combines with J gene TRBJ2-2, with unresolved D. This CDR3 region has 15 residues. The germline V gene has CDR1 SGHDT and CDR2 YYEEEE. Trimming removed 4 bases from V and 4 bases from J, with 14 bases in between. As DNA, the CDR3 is TGTGCCAGCAGCCCCGGGCAGCTCAGCACCGGGGAGCTGTTTTTT. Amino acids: CASSPGQLSTGELFF.

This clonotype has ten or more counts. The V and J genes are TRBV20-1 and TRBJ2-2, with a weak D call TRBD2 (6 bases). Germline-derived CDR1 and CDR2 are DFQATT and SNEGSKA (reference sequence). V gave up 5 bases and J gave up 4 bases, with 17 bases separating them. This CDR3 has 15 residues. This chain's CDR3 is CSAFPGDRATGELFF. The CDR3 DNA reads TGCAGTGCTTTCCCGGGAGATAGGGCCACCGGGGAGCTGTTTTTT.

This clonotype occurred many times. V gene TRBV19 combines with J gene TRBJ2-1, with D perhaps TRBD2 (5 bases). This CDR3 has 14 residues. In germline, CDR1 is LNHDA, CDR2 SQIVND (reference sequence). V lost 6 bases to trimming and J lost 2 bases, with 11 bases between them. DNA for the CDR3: TGTGCCAGTAGGGAGCGGACCCCCTACAATGAGCAGTTCTTC. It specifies CASRERTPYNEQFF.

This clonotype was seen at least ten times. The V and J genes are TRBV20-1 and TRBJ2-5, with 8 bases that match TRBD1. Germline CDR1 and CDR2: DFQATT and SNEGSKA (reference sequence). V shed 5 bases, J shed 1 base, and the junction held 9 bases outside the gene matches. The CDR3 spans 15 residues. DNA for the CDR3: TGCAGTGCTGACGACGTTCAGGGGGCCCAAGAGACCCAGTACTTC. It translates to CSADDVQGAQETQYF.

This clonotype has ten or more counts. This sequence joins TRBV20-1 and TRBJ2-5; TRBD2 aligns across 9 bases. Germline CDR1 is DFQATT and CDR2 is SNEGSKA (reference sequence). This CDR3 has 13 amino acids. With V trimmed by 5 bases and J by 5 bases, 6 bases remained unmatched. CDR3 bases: TGCAGTGCTGGCTTAGCGGGAGTGGAGACCCAGTACTTC. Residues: CSAGLAGVETQYF.

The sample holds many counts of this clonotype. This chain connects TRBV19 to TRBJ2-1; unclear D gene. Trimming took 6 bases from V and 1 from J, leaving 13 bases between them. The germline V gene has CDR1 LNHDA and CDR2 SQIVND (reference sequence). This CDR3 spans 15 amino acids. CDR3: CASSVERESYNEQFF. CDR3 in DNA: TGTGCCAGTAGCGTGGAGAGAGAGTCCTACAATGAGCAGTTCTTC.

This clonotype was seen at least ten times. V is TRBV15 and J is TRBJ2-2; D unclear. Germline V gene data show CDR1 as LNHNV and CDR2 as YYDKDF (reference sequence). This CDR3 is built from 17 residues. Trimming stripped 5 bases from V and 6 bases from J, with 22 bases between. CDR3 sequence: CATSESAPIESSGELFF. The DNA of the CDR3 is TGTGCCACCAGCGAATCAGCTCCAATAGAGTCCTCCGGGGAGCTGTTTTTT.

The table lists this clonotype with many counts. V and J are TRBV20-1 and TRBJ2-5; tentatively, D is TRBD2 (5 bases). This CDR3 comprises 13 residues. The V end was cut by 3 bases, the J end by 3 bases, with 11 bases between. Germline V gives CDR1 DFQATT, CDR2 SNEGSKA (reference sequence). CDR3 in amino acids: CSASPSRKETQYF. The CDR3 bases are TGCAGTGCTAGTCCTAGCAGGAAAGAGACCCAGTACTTC.

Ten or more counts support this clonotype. The CDR3 DNA follows: TGCGCCAGCAGCTTGGCGGGAGGTCTCTCCTACAATGAGCAGTTCTTC. Protein: CASSLAGGLSYNEQFF. This chain connects TRBV5-1 to TRBJ2-1; 7 nucleotides align to TRBD2. The CDR3 runs to 16 residues. Losses at the gene ends were 0 bases for V and 0 bases for J; bases not matched to a gene: 3. The germline CDR1 and CDR2 sequences are SGHRS and YFSETQ.

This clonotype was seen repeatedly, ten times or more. Written as DNA, the CDR3 is TGTGCCAGCAGTTATCTCGCGGGAGGGTACAATGAGCAGTTCTTC. This translates into CASSYLAGGYNEQFF. The rearrangement joins TRBV6-2 or TRBV6-3 to TRBJ2-1; 9 bases agree with TRBD2. Germline V CDR1 and CDR2: MNHEY, SVGEGT. The length of the CDR3 is 15 residues. Trimming at V came to 3 bases and at J to 4 bases, leaving 4 bases not matched to a gene.

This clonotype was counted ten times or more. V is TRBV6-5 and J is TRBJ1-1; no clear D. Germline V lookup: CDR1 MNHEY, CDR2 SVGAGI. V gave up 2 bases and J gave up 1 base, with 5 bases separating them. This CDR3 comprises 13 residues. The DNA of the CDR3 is TGTGCCAGCAGTTACAGGCCGAACACTGAAGCTTTCTTT. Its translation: CASSYRPNTEAFF.

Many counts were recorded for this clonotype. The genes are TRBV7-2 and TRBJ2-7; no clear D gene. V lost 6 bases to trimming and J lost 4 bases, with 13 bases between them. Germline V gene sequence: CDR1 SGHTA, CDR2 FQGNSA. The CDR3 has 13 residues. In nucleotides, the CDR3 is TGTGCCAGCAGGCTGGGCGTACTTTACGAGCAGTACTTC. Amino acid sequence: CASRLGVLYEQYF.

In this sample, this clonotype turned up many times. This CDR3 is CATRTESHTGELFF. The CDR3 coding sequence is TGTGCCACACGGACCGAATCCCACACCGGGGAGCTGTTTTTT. The chain recombines TRBV6-5 with TRBJ2-2; D is ambiguous. Trimming took 10 bases from V and 3 from J, leaving 15 bases between them. This CDR3 has 14 residues. The V gene's germline CDR1 is MNHEY and CDR2 SVGAGI.

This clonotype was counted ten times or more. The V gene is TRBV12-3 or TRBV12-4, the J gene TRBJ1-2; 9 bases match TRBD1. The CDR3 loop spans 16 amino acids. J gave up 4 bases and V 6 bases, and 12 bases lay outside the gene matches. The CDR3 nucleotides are TGTGCCAGCAGCCGCTCGACAGAGGACAGGGGCTATGGCTACACCTTC. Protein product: CASSRSTEDRGYGYTF.

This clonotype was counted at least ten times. This CDR3 reads CASRPAPEEPRPRASSTDTQYF. CDR3 DNA: TGTGCCAGCAGGCCCGCCCCCGAAGAACCAAGGCCCAGAGCATCAAGCACAGATACGCAGTATTTT. V is TRBV3-1 and J is TRBJ2-3; no clear D gene. CDR3 size: 22 residues. The V gene lost 6 bases and the J gene lost 0 bases, with 34 bases spanning the gap. Germline CDR1 LGHDT, CDR2 YNNKEL (reference sequence).

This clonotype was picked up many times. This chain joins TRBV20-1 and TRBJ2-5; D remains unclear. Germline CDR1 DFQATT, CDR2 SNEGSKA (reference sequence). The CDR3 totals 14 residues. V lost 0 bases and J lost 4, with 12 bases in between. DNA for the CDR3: TGCAGTGCTAGAGATCGAAGGGCCGGAGAGACCCAGTACTTC. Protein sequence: CSARDRRAGETQYF.

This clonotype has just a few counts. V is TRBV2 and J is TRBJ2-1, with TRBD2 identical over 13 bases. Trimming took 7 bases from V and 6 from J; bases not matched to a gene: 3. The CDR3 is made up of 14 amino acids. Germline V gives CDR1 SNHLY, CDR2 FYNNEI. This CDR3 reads CASTRTSGSNEQFF. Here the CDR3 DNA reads TGTGCCAGCACCAGGACTAGCGGGAGCAATGAGCAGTTCTTC.

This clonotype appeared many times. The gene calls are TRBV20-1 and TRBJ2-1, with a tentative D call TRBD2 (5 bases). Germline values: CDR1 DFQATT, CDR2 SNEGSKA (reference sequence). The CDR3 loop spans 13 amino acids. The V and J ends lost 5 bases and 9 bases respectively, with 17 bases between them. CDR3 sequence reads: CSAPQRVAAEQFF. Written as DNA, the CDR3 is TGCAGTGCTCCTCAGAGGGTAGCAGCTGAGCAGTTCTTC.

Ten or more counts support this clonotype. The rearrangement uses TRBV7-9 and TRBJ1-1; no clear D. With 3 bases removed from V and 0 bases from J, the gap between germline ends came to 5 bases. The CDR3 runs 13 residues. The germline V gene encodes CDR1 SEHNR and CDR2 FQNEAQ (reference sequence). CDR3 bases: TGTGCCAGCAGCTTGAAAGTGAACACTGAAGCTTTCTTT. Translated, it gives CASSLKVNTEAFF.